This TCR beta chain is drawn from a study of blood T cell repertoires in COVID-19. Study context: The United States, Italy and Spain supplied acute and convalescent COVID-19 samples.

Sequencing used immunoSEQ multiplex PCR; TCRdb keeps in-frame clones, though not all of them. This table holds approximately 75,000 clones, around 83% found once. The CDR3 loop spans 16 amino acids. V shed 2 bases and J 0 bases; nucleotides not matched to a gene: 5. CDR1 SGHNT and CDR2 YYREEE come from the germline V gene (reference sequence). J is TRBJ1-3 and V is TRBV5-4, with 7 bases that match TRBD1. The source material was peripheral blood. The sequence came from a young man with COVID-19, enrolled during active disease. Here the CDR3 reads CASSFGQARSGNTIYF. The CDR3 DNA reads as TGTGCCAGCAGCTTCGGACAGGCCCGCTCTGGAAACACCATATATTTT.